The TCR beta chain under discussion was sequenced for a study of shared clonotypes between healthy human individuals. Study overall: CD4 naive and CD4 memory each took three plates per donor, while CD8 naive took two and CD8 memory one. Broader study findings: The study found lower generation probabilities in non-shared clonotypes than in those shared by all four donors.

In the case of this clone: What it binds is not known.

Looked up from germline, CDR1 is MNHNS and CDR2 is SASEGT. V lost 7 bases to trimming and J lost 5 bases, with 17 bases between them. The CDR3 runs 14 residues. Profiled with immunoSEQ multiplex PCR; TCRdb holds only in-frame clones, not every one. Here the sample spans about 2.4 million clones, over 85% being singletons. The sequencing sample was made of naive CD4+ T cells from PBMCs. Subset reported: CD45RA+ positively selected. The TCR was taken from a man between 18 and 29 years old in good health. Some clones in this sample may be carry-over from other donors' samples. The V call is TRBV6-1, the J call TRBJ1-2; tentative D call: TRBD1 (5 bases). The CDR3 spells CASKLDMGGYGYTF. For the CDR3, the DNA is TGTGCCAGCAAGCTGGACATGGGGGGATATGGCTACACCTTC.